This T cell receptor (beta chain) originates from a study of cytomegalovirus exposure and HLA in healthy donors. The PCR was carried out with 60 Vbeta primers and 13 Jbeta primers. Produced via immunoSEQ multiplex PCR; TCRdb's table is partial and in-frame only. The sample yields 150,000 to 200,000 clones, around four fifths seen once. Study-wide results and caveats: Later analysis indicated greater clonal expansion among HLA-associated TCR beta chains than among equally common other chains. Rare sequences made up most TCRs, while some public TCRs were found in many donors. Researchers reported that a few CMV-associated chains were confirmed in vitro as CMV antigen-specific. Reportedly, HLA-A and HLA-B alleles of most subjects were accurately predicted from TCR beta.

To note about this clone: What it recognizes is unknown.

Sequencing was carried out using PBMCs. The TCR sequence derives from a woman in her twenties or thirties in good health and CMV-seronegative.

CDR3 DNA sequence: TGTGCCAGCAGCTTCTCGACAGGGTTCGATCAGCCCCAGCATTTT. Translated: CASSFSTGFDQPQHF. The chain joins TRBV9 to TRBJ1-5, with 7 positions matching TRBD1. The V gene end was trimmed by 4 bases and the J gene end by 5 bases; junction bases not matched to a gene: 9. The CDR3 covers 15 residues. Germline V CDR1 and CDR2: SGDLS, YYNGEE.